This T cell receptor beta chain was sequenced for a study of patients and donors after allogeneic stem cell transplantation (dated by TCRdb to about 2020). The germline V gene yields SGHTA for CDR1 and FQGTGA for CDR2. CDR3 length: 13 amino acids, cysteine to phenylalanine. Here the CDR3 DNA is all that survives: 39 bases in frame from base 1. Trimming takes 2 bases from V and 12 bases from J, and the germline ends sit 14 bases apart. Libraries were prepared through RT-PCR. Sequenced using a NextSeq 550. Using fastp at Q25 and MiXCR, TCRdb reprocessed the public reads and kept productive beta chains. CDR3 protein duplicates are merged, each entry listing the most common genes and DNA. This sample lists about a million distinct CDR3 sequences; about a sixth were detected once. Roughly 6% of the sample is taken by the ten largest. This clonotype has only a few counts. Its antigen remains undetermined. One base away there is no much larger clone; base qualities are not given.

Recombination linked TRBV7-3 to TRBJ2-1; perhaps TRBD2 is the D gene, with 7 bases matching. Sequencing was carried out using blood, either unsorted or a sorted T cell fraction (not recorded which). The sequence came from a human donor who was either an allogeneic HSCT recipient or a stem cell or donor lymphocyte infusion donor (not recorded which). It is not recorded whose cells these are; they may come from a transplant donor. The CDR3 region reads CASSLDEAGAQFF. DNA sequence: TGTGCCAGCAGCTTAGATGAGGCGGGGGCGCAGTTCTTC.